A selection of T cell receptor beta chains follows, all from one sample in a study of blood T cell repertoires in COVID-19. TCRdb keeps only in-frame clones here, not all; method: immunoSEQ multiplex PCR. The repertoire holds roughly 100,000 clones, with 70% to 90% as singletons. The sequenced sample was peripheral blood. These TCRs come from a man aged 50-60 years with active COVID-19. Both conserved end residues are part of each CDR3. A D gene is named only where the DNA matches it firmly. Not every row has a clone size; where given, it reads once, few, many or a size class.

>TRBV27|-|TRBD2|TRBJ2-5
TGTGCCAGCAGTTTGATATATGGTTTGGGGGGGGGTAAAGAGACCCAGTACTTC
CASSLIYGLGGGKETQYF
>TRBV4-1|-|-|TRBJ2-1
TGCGCCAGCAGCCAAGGCAGTTCCTACAATGAGCAGTTCTTC
CASSQGSSYNEQFF
>TRBV7-2|-|TRBD1|TRBJ2-1
TGTGCCAGCAGCGTCTACGGTAGGACAGGGGGCTACAATGAGCAGTTCTTC
CASSVYGRTGGYNEQFF
>TRBV7-6|-|TRBD2|TRBJ2-1
TGTGCCAGCAGCTTGCTGGGCCCGGGGGGCAATGAGCAGTTCTTC
CASSLLGPGGNEQFF
>TRBV6-4|-|TRBD2|TRBJ2-1
TGTGCCAGCAGTGAGGGGACTATATACAATGAGCAGTTCTTC
CASSEGTIYNEQFF
>TRBV30|-|-|TRBJ1-6
TGTGCCTGGACTAAGAGTCCCAACTCACCCCTCCACTTT
CAWTKSPNSPLHF
>TRBV7-8|once|TRBD2|TRBJ2-1
TGTGCCAGCAGCTTAGGTTTACTAGCGGGGGGGCCCGGGCAGTTCTTC
CASSLGLLAGGPGQFF
>TRBV6-2/TRBV6-3|-|-|TRBJ1-5
TGTGCCAGCAGTTACTCCCCTAGCGGGGCTTCATTCAATCAGCCCCAGCATTTT
CASSYSPSGASFNQPQHF
>TRBV5-5|-|TRBD1|TRBJ1-1
TGTGCCAGCAGACCGGGACAGGGATTGAACACTGAAGCTTTCTTT
CASRPGQGLNTEAFF
>TRBV9|-|-|TRBJ1-2
TGTGCCAGCAGCGTAGAAAAGGGAGGCGGCTACACCTTC
CASSVEKGGGYTF
>TRBV2|-|-|TRBJ1-1
TGTGCCAGCATTTTGACAACCATGAACACTGAAGCTTTCTTT
CASILTTMNTEAFF
>TRBV6-1|-|-|TRBJ1-1
TGTGCCAGCAGTGAGGGCCAGGGAAACACTGAAGCTTTCTTT
CASSEGQGNTEAFF
>TRBV5-4|-|TRBD2|TRBJ2-5
TGTGCCAGCAGTCCTCCTTCCGGGACTAGTAAAGAGACCCAGTACTTC
CASSPPSGTSKETQYF
>TRBV7-9|-|TRBD2|TRBJ2-5
TGTGCCAGCAGCACACGACTAGCGGGGGGCACGGAGACCCAGTACTTC
CASSTRLAGGTETQYF
>TRBV2|-|TRBD1|TRBJ2-5
TGTGCCAGCAGAGGACAGGACGAAGAGACCCAGTACTTC
CASRGQDEETQYF
>TRBV19|-|TRBD2|TRBJ2-5
TGTGCCAGTAGTATTAAGGCGGGGGGGCCCCAAGAGACCCAGTACTTC
CASSIKAGGPQETQYF
>TRBV2|-|-|TRBJ1-1
TGTGCCAGCAGAACTCGGGTTGGGAACACTGAAGCTTTCTTT
CASRTRVGNTEAFF
>TRBV2|few|TRBD2|TRBJ2-2
TGTGCCAGCACCGGAGGACTAGCGGGTGCCTATGCAGGGGAGCTGTTTTTT
CASTGGLAGAYAGELFF
>TRBV6-2/TRBV6-3|-|-|TRBJ2-7
TGTGCCAGCAGTTACGGCAGGGGCCACGAGCAGTACTTC
CASSYGRGHEQYF
>TRBV27|once|-|TRBJ1-6
TGTGCCAGCAGTTCCAACACGGGTTCACCCCTCCACTTT
CASSSNTGSPLHF
>TRBV21-1|-|-|TRBJ2-5
TGTGCCAGCAGCACCCGGTGGACTAGCGGGACCAAACAAGAGACCCAGTACTTC
CASSTRWTSGTKQETQYF
>TRBV6-2/TRBV6-3|once|-|TRBJ2-5
TGTGCCAGCAGCCAGCGGAAAGAGACCCAGTACTTC
CASSQRKETQYF
>TRBV6-5|once|TRBD1|TRBJ1-1
TGTGCCAGCACCCGATCCACGGGACAGGGAGAAGCTTTCTTT
CASTRSTGQGEAFF
>TRBV6-6|-|-|TRBJ1-2
TGTGCCAGCAGTTTCGAACAGGGCTACACCTTC
CASSFEQGYTF
>TRBV4-1|-|-|TRBJ2-2
TGCGCCAGCAGCCAAGTGTTCCCTAGGATAGGGGAGCTGTTTTTT
CASSQVFPRIGELFF
>TRBV11-3|-|-|TRBJ2-1
TGTGCCAGCAGCCTCCACTCGACTAGCAATGAGCAGTTCTTC
CASSLHSTSNEQFF
>TRBV6-2/TRBV6-3|-|-|TRBJ2-2
TGTGCCAGCAGTTACGTCGCGGGGGCCACCGGGGAGCTGTTTTTT
CASSYVAGATGELFF
>TRBV3-1/TRBV3-2|-|TRBD1|TRBJ1-1
TGTGCCAGCAGCCGGAGAACAGGGGGGGTTACTGAAGCTTTCTTT
CASSRRTGGVTEAFF
>TRBV30|-|TRBD2|TRBJ2-5
TGTGCCTGGAGTGGGACTAGCCGGAGGGAGACCCAGTACTTC
CAWSGTSRRETQYF
>TRBV19|few|TRBD1|TRBJ1-2
TGTGCCAGTAGTATGAACAGGGGATATGGCTACACCTTC
CASSMNRGYGYTF
>TRBV12-3/TRBV12-4|-|-|TRBJ1-3
TGTGCCAGCAGTTTTCTTCTGGGAAACACCATATATTTT
CASSFLLGNTIYF
>TRBV9|-|TRBD2|TRBJ2-5
TGTGCCAGCAGCTCCTCCGGGGGGTTGAGAGAGACCCAGTACTTC
CASSSSGGLRETQYF
>TRBV30|-|TRBD2|TRBJ2-3
TGTGCCTGGAGTGGTACGGGGGGGCCTACGCAGTATTTT
CAWSGTGGPTQYF
>TRBV19|-|-|TRBJ2-5
TGTGCCAGTAGTGCCCGGACTACCAGCGAGACCCAGTACTTC
CASSARTTSETQYF
>TRBV5-6|-|TRBD1|TRBJ1-1
TGTGCCAGCAGCCGGGGACAGGGGAACACTGAAGCTTTCTTT
CASSRGQGNTEAFF
>TRBV2|few|-|TRBJ2-7
TGTGCCAGCAGTGATGTCCAGGGATTAAACCTGTTTTACGAGCAGTACTTC
CASSDVQGLNLFYEQYF
>TRBV7-2|once|TRBD2|TRBJ2-3
TGTGCCAGCAGCTCGACTAGCGGGGGTGGCACAGATACGCAGTATTTT
CASSSTSGGGTDTQYF
>TRBV18|-|-|TRBJ1-1
TGTGCCAGCTCATTGACAGGTCGGAACACTGAAGCTTTCTTT
CASSLTGRNTEAFF
>TRBV18|few|-|TRBJ1-4
TGTGCCAGCTCACCCGGGCTCCAGGGTGAAAAACTGTTTTTT
CASSPGLQGEKLFF
>TRBV5-5|-|-|TRBJ2-7
TGTGCCAGCAGCTTCTTCGTTAGCTCCTACGAGCAGTACTTC
CASSFFVSSYEQYF
>TRBV7-6|-|TRBD2|TRBJ2-7
TGTGCCAGCAGCCGGACTAGCGGGGGATCCTACGAGCAGTACTTC
CASSRTSGGSYEQYF
>TRBV7-2|-|TRBD2|TRBJ2-7
TGTGCCAGCAGCTTAAAGGGCGGGGGGAGAAACGAGCAGTACTTC
CASSLKGGGRNEQYF
>TRBV5-4|-|TRBD2|TRBJ2-3
TGTGCCAGCAGACCCCCGGGACTAGCATCGGATACGCAGTATTTT
CASRPPGLASDTQYF
>TRBV19|once|TRBD1|TRBJ1-1
TGTGCCAGTAAGGTTATCGGGACAGGGGTTTTTGGGACGGCTGAAGCTTTCTTT
CASKVIGTGVFGTAEAFF
>TRBV15|-|-|TRBJ2-1
TGTGCCACCGGGGGGATCAGGGTAGAGGGTGAGCAGTTCTTC
CATGGIRVEGEQFF
>TRBV4-3|-|TRBD2|TRBJ2-7
TGCGCCAGCAGCCAAGTTTTTGGGGGGGGATCCTACGAGCAGTACTTC
CASSQVFGGGSYEQYF
>TRBV7-9|-|TRBD2|TRBJ2-3
TGTGCCAGCAGCTCCAGCGGGCTAGCGGGCGGCGCAGATACGCAGTATTTT
CASSSSGLAGGADTQYF
>TRBV3-1/TRBV3-2|-|-|TRBJ2-2
TGTGCCAGCAGCCAACCGGAGGGGAGAAGTGGCACCGGGGAGCTGTTTTTT
CASSQPEGRSGTGELFF
>TRBV27|-|-|TRBJ1-2
TGTGCCAGCAGTCCGACAGCCCCTAACTATGGCTACACCTTC
CASSPTAPNYGYTF
>TRBV4-1|-|TRBD1|TRBJ1-1
TGCGCCAGCAGCCAAGGATACAGGGGGCTTGAAGCTTTCTTT
CASSQGYRGLEAFF